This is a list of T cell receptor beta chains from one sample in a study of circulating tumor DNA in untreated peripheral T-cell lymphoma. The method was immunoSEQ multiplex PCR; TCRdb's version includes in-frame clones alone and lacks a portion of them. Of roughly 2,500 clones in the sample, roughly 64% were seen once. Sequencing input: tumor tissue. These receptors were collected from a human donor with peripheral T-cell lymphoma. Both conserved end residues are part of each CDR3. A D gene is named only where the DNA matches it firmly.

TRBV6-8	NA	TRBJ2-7	CASTFNLVTYEQYF
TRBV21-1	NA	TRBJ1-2	CASSVQPSEGSNYGYTF
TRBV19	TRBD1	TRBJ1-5	CASSTRTGVSQPQHF
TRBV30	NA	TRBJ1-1	CAWGRTEGYTEAFF
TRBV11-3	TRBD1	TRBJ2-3	CASSLDPGQGDFSTQYF
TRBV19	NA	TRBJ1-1	CASSYSVQAEAFF
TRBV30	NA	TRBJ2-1	CAWSVGRHSSPNEQFF
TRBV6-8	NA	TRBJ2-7	CASRRQRGAYEQYF
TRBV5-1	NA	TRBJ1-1	CASSFAGRESEAFF
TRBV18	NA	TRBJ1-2	CASSPGPNYGYTF
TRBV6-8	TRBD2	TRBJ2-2	CATAQAGGETGELFF
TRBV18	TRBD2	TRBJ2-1	CASSPRTSGIYNEQFF
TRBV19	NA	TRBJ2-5	CATAGGGTQYF
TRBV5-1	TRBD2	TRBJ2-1	CASSYLAGGAYNEQFF
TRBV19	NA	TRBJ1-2	CASSVNYGYTF
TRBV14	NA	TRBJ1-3	CASSPTGRQRNTIYF
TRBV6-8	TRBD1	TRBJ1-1	CASSLGQGTEAFF
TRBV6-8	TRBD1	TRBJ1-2	CASAGGRKGNYGYTF
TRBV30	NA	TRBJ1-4	CAYEDSWGEKLFF
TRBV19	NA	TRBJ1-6	CASSMGNSPLHF
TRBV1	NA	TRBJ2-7	CASSQVQGPYEQYF
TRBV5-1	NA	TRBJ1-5	CASSLEGDSNQPQHF
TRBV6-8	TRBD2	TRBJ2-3	CASSDAWTSGTDTQYF
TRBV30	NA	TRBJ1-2	CAGVEGGNSYGYTF
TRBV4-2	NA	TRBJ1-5	CASSQDLQSNQPQHF
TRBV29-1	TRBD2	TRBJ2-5	CSVTSVQETQYF
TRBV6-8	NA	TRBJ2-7	CASSPNPTIYEQYF
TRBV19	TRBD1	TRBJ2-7	CASSISTGVYEQYF
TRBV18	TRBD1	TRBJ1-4	CASSPPHRGTNEKLFF
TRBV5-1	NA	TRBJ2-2	CASRSQVAINGELFF
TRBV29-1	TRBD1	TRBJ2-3	CSVENIQGVSTDTQYF
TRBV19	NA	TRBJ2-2	CASSISGVTGELFF
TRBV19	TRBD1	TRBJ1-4	CACVDRQGAHEKLFF
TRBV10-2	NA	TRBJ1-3	CASSEGQGSGNTIYF
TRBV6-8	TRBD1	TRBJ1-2	CATFSPKPGQYYGYTF
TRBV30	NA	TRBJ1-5	CAWSVEGHQPQHF
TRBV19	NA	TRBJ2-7	CASSIITGREQYF